These 30 T cell receptor beta chains were sequenced from one sample in a study of OX40 agonist ivuxolimab in advanced cancers. Produced via immunoSEQ multiplex PCR; TCRdb's table is partial and in-frame only. The sample includes 50,000 or so clones, roughly four fifths of them seen just once. Sequencing was performed on CD4+ or CD8+ T cells sorted from blood, taken in a trial of the OX40 agonist ivuxolimab. These receptors all stem from an adult with an advanced solid tumor such as melanoma, head and neck, liver or kidney cancer.

CDR3 nucleotide sequence: TGTGCCAGCAGTGAAGGGGGAGCTTTCTTT. Amino acids: CASSEGGAFF. The V gene is TRBV2, the J gene TRBJ1-1; D is ambiguous. In germline, CDR1 is SNHLY, CDR2 FYNNEI. V lost 1 base, J lost 10 bases, and 4 bases lay in between. CDR3 length: 10 amino acids.

A few counts support this clone. J is TRBJ2-3 and V is TRBV10-3; D gene ambiguous. Germline V gene sequence: CDR1 ENHRY, CDR2 SYGVKD. This CDR3 has 13 residues. V lost 6 bases and J lost 2, with 9 bases in between. The CDR3 protein is CAIRQETTDTQYF. The CDR3 DNA reads as TGTGCCATCAGGCAGGAGACCACAGATACGCAGTATTTT.

This chain links TRBV5-1 with TRBJ2-4; no reliable D call. The CDR3 length is 14 residues. V gave up 3 bases and J gave up 8 bases, with 15 bases separating them. CDR1 is SGHRS and CDR2 is YFSETQ in the germline V gene. The CDR3 loop is CASSSAAGPDIQYF. The CDR3 bases are TGCGCCAGCAGCTCGGCTGCCGGACCCGACATTCAGTACTTC. Combining the CDR3 with reference TRBV5-1 and TRBJ2-4 gives the whole variable domain KAGVTQTPRYLIKTRGQQVTLSCSPISGHRSVSWYQQTPGQGLQFLFEYFSETQRNKGNFPGRFSGRQFSNSRSEMNVSTLELGDSALYLCASSSAAGPDIQYFGAGTRLSVL.

A remark on this clone: Compared with germline, one end of the junction differs, possibly owing to a read error. V and J are TRBV6-4 and TRBJ1-3; perhaps TRBD1 as D (5 bases). Germline CDR1 and CDR2: MRHNA and SNTAGT. The CDR3 spans 14 residues. CDR3 nucleotides: TGTGCCAGCGGTGATGGGGCAGCTGGAAACACCATATATTTT. Protein: CASGDGAAGNTIYF.

The count of this clone is one. J is TRBJ2-3 and V is TRBV25-1, with D unresolved. The CDR3 is 13 residues long. Trimming shortened V by 2 bases and J by 1 base, and 4 bases separated the two germline ends. Germline values: CDR1 MGHDK, CDR2 SYGVNS. CDR3 DNA sequence: TGTGCCAGCAGTGAACCCGGCACAGATACGCAGTATTTT. This encodes CASSEPGTDTQYF. The entire variable domain, with the rest obtained from reference TRBV25-1 and TRBJ2-3, is as follows: EADIYQTPRYLVIGTGKKITLECSQTMGHDKMYWYQQDPGMELHLIHYSYGVNSTEKGDLSSESTVSRIRTEHFPLTLESARPSHTSQYLCASSEPGTDTQYFGPGTRLTVL.

CDR3 nucleotides: TGTGCCAGTAGCGGGAGGCCGAACACTGAAGCTTTCTTT. Translated: CASSGRPNTEAFF. The chain carries TRBV19 and TRBJ1-1, with D hard to call. CDR1 and CDR2 from the germline V gene are LNHDA and SQIVND (reference sequence). This CDR3 is built from 13 residues. Trimming shortened V by 6 bases and J by 1 base, and 9 bases separated the two germline ends.

In this sample, this clone turned up once. This chain connects TRBV11-1 to TRBJ2-1; 9 bases line up with TRBD2. The junction had 7 bases not matched to a gene; V was cut back by 7 bases and J by 3 bases. CDR1 and CDR2 from the germline V gene are SGHAT and FQDESV (reference sequence). CDR3 length: 15 amino acids. The CDR3 coding sequence is TGTGCCAGCAACGAGAAGCGGGGGGTCTACAATGAGCAGTTCTTC. Protein: CASNEKRGVYNEQFF.

This CDR3 reads CASSPLTGGNSPLHF. CDR3 DNA: TGTGCCAGCTCACCACTGACAGGGGGTAATTCACCCCTCCACTTT. This chain uses TRBV18 with TRBJ1-6, with 9 bases that match TRBD1. The CDR3 covers 15 residues. Germline lookup yields CDR1 KGHSH and CDR2 LQKENI. J lost 6 bases, V lost 1 base, and 1 base had no gene match.

V is TRBV29-1 and J is TRBJ2-5, with D hard to call. Germline loops: CDR1 SQVTM, CDR2 ANQGSEA. V lost 4 bases and J 5 bases, leaving 11 bases between the germline ends. This CDR3 has 12 residues. The CDR3, as DNA: TGCAGCGTTGGCGACGGTTGGGAGACCCAGTACTTC. It yields the protein CSVGDGWETQYF. Full variable domain (missing parts from reference TRBV29-1 and TRBJ2-5): SAVISQKPSRDICQRGTSLTIQCQVDSQVTMMFWYRQQPGQSLTLIATANQGSEATYESGFVIDKFPISRPNLTFSTLTVSNMSPEDSSIYLCSVGDGWETQYFGPGTRLLVL.

This chain connects TRBV9 to TRBJ1-2, with D unclear. Per germline, CDR1 SGDLS and CDR2 YYNGEE. Deletions cut 0 bases from V and 4 bases from J, with 13 bases between. The CDR3 contains 15 residues. CDR3: CASSVAPPGSYGYTF. Here the CDR3 DNA reads TGTGCCAGCAGCGTAGCTCCCCCGGGGAGCTATGGCTACACCTTC. Full variable domain (outside the CDR3, taken from reference TRBV9 and TRBJ1-2): DSGVTQTPKHLITATGQRVTLRCSPRSGDLSVYWYQQSLDQGLQFLIQYYNGEERAKGNILERFSAQQFPDLHSELNLSSLELGDSALYFCASSVAPPGSYGYTFGSGTRLTVV.

This rearrangement joins TRBV27 to TRBJ1-4, with 8 bases identical to TRBD1. Germline V gene lookup returns CDR1 MNHEY and CDR2 SMNVEV (reference sequence). V lost 5 bases and J lost 1; bases outside the gene matches: 3. This CDR3 is 15 amino acids long. This chain's CDR3 is CASSPRGRTNEKLFF. The CDR3 bases are TGTGCCAGCAGTCCCAGGGGGCGAACTAATGAAAAACTGTTTTTT.

The chain carries TRBV11-2 and TRBJ2-5; D possibly corresponds to TRBD1 (6 bases). V shed 5 bases and J shed 2 bases, with 12 bases lying between them. Germline V gene lookup returns CDR1 SGHAT and CDR2 FQNNGV. This CDR3 spans 14 amino acids. DNA of the CDR3: TGTGCCAGCAGCACGGGACAACAACAAGAGACCCAGTACTTC. The encoded protein is CASSTGQQQETQYF.

This chain links TRBV5-6 with TRBJ1-5; weak D call: TRBD1 (5 bases). With 3 bases removed from V and 11 bases from J, the gap between germline ends came to 18 bases. The CDR3 consists of 14 residues. The V gene's germline CDR1 is SGHDT and CDR2 YYEEEE. The CDR3 region has the DNA TGTGCCAGCAGCTGGGGCTCTTTATCCGATACCCAGCATTTT. This encodes CASSWGSLSDTQHF. Full variable domain (outside the CDR3, taken from reference TRBV5-6 and TRBJ1-5): DAGVTQSPTHLIKTRGQQVTLRCSPKSGHDTVSWYQQALGQGPQFIFQYYEEEERQRGNFPDRFSGHQFPNYSSELNVNALLLGDSALYLCASSWGSLSDTQHFGDGTRLSIL.

The V and J genes are TRBV7-9 and TRBJ2-1; D might be TRBD2 (5 bases). The V gene's germline CDR1 is SEHNR and CDR2 FQNEAQ (reference sequence). The V end was cut by 3 bases, the J end by 10 bases, with 10 bases between. The CDR3 consists of 12 residues. The CDR3 nucleotides read TGTGCCAGCAGCTTCCCAGGCGGGGAGCAGTTCTTC. The encoded protein is CASSFPGGEQFF.

This clone was detected only once. J is TRBJ2-3 and V is TRBV4-1; D is possibly TRBD1 or TRBD2 (5 bases each). The germline V gene has CDR1 MGHRA and CDR2 YSYEKL. The CDR3 runs to 15 residues. Trimming cost V 7 bases and J 1 base, with 15 bases left between them. CDR3 nucleotides: TGCGCCAGCACGCATCCGGGACGAGGCACAGATACGCAGTATTTT. Translating it yields CASTHPGRGTDTQYF.

Regarding this clone: This may stem from a read error, because a much larger clone lies one nucleotide away. Other DNA sequences within the sample encode an identical CDR3. The chain uses TRBV2 and TRBJ1-1; perhaps TRBD1 as D (6 bases). From germline, CDR1 is SNHLY and CDR2 FYNNEI. This CDR3 is 14 amino acids long. Between the trimmed V and J ends, which lost 7 bases and 12 bases, there was a span of 24 bases. CDR3 in amino acids: CASTTGQGRVKTFF. CDR3 DNA sequence: TGTGCCAGCACTACTGGGCAGGGGAGGGTGAAAACTTTCTTT.

The chain joins TRBV10-1 to TRBJ1-1, with unresolved D. The CDR3 has 16 amino acids. Germline V gives CDR1 WNHNN, CDR2 SYGVQD (reference sequence). Trimming left V 0 bases short and J 3 bases short, with 14 bases between. CDR3 DNA: TGCGCCAGCAGTGAGTCCCCAGGAGGCTCGTACACTGAAGCTTTCTTT. This gives the protein CASSESPGGSYTEAFF.

This chain connects TRBV6-1 to TRBJ1-2; tentatively, D is TRBD1 (5 bases). V lost 10 bases to trimming and J lost 3 bases, with 21 bases between them. The CDR3 length is 15 residues. CDR1 is MNHNS, CDR2 SASEGT, per germline. In nucleotides, the CDR3 is TGTGCCACCACCCTTTGGGGGAGGTGGGACTATGGCTACACCTTC. Protein sequence: CATTLWGRWDYGYTF.

This clone has a handful of counts. V and J are TRBV5-1 and TRBJ2-5; 7 bases fit TRBD1. The trim removed 0 bases at V and 1 base at J, leaving 3 bases unmatched. The CDR3 covers 15 residues. In germline, CDR1 is SGHRS, CDR2 YFSETQ. Written as DNA, the CDR3 is TGCGCCAGCAGCTTGGACGGGACAGCCCAAGAGACCCAGTACTTC. Translation: CASSLDGTAQETQYF. The full variable domain, with the rest looked up from reference TRBV5-1 and TRBJ2-5, is KAGVTQTPRYLIKTRGQQVTLSCSPISGHRSVSWYQQTPGQGLQFLFEYFSETQRNKGNFPGRFSGRQFSNSRSEMNVSTLELGDSALYLCASSLDGTAQETQYFGPGTRLLVL.

The genes are TRBV5-6 and TRBJ1-2; D perhaps matches TRBD1 (5 bases). This CDR3 comprises 13 residues. CDR1 SGHDT and CDR2 YYEEEE come from the germline V gene. V shed 2 bases and J shed 4 bases, with 9 bases lying between them. The CDR3 region is CASSFTGSYGYTF. CDR3 nucleotide sequence: TGTGCCAGCAGCTTTACAGGAAGCTATGGCTACACCTTC.

The V and J genes are TRBV7-9 and TRBJ2-5; 10 positions match TRBD2. The germline V gene has CDR1 SEHNR and CDR2 FQNEAQ (reference sequence). Trimming cost V 1 base and J 12 bases; bases outside gene matches: 2. The CDR3 totals 12 residues. CDR3 coding DNA: TGTGCCAGCAGCTTAGGAAGCGGGGGGGAGTACTTC. The encoded protein is CASSLGSGGEYF.

This chain joins TRBV7-8 and TRBJ2-1; TRBD2 aligns across 10 bases. Germline-derived CDR1 and CDR2 are SGHVS and FQNEAQ. The V segment lost 1 base and the J segment 0 bases; nucleotides outside the gene matches: 9. This CDR3 comprises 19 residues. Written as DNA, the CDR3 is TGTGCCAGCAGCTTAGTAATAATAGCGGGGGGTTCCTCCTACAATGAGCAGTTCTTC. Residues: CASSLVIIAGGSSYNEQFF.

The chain joins TRBV7-2 to TRBJ2-2; 10 bases align to TRBD2. J gave up 6 bases and V 4 bases, and 17 bases lay outside the gene matches. The germline V gene has CDR1 SGHTA and CDR2 FQGNSA. This CDR3 contains 19 residues. The CDR3: CASSSPKAGGPYVPGELFF. As DNA, the CDR3 is TGTGCCAGCAGCTCACCGAAAGCGGGGGGGCCTTACGTCCCCGGGGAGCTGTTTTTT. Full variable domain (remainder filled in from reference TRBV7-2 and TRBJ2-2): GAGVSQSPSNKVTEKGKDVELRCDPISGHTALYWYRQSLGQGLEFLIYFQGNSAPDKSGLPSDRFSAERTGGSVSTLTIQRTQQEDSAVYLCASSSPKAGGPYVPGELFFGEGSRLTVL.

The V and J genes are TRBV7-3 and TRBJ2-2; TRBD2 matches at 8 bases. CDR1 is SGHTA, CDR2 FQGTGA, per germline. After removal of 3 bases from V and 6 bases from J, the junction contained 15 bases not matched to a gene. The CDR3 runs 18 residues. The CDR3 DNA reads TGTGCCAGCAGCTTTAGGGGCGGGGGGAGCACCGGCCCCGGGGAGCTGTTTTTT. Translation: CASSFRGGGSTGPGELFF. The full variable domain, in which reference TRBV7-3 and TRBJ2-2 provide the parts outside the CDR3, is GAGVSQTPSNKVTEKGKYVELRCDPISGHTALYWYRQSLGQGPEFLIYFQGTGAADDSGLPNDRFFAVRPEGSVSTLKIQRTERGDSAVYLCASSFRGGGSTGPGELFFGEGSRLTVL.

The chain combines TRBV7-9 with TRBJ2-5, with 7 bases identical to TRBD1. The J call is doubtful: the DNA matches TRBJ2-7 better. Germline lookup yields CDR1 SEHNR and CDR2 FQNEAQ (reference sequence). This CDR3 is built from 13 residues. CDR3 DNA: TGTGCCAGCAGCTTAGAAGGGACAGCCGAGCAGTACTTC. Its translation is CASSLEGTAEQYF.

CDR3 loop: CASSNPGLAGGPFNEQFF. In nucleotides, the CDR3 is TGTGCCAGCAGTAATCCGGGACTAGCGGGGGGGCCTTTTAACGAGCAGTTCTTC. The chain employs TRBV27 and TRBJ2-1, with 16 nucleotides matching TRBD2. The CDR3 consists of 18 residues. Germline loops: CDR1 MNHEY, CDR2 SMNVEV (reference sequence). Trimming cost V 5 bases and J 10 bases; bases outside gene matches: 14.

The chain joins TRBV19 to TRBJ1-6; TRBD1 is a possible D gene (5 bases). The CDR3 covers 15 residues. V lost 9 bases and J 9 bases, leaving 21 bases between the germline ends. CDR1 and CDR2 (germline): LNHDA, SQIVND (reference sequence). CDR3 coding DNA: TGTGCCAGCGATCCCGGGGCAGGCGAAGGTTCACCCCTCCACTTT. Residues: CASDPGAGEGSPLHF. Using reference TRBV19 and TRBJ1-6 for the parts outside the CDR3, the full variable domain is DGGITQSPKYLFRKEGQNVTLSCEQNLNHDAMYWYRQDPGQGLRLIYYSQIVNDFQKGDIAEGYSVSREKKESFPLTVTSAQKNPTAFYLCASDPGAGEGSPLHFGNGTRLTVT.

This rearrangement joins TRBV27 to TRBJ1-1, with TRBD1 matching over 10 bases. Germline V gene sequence: CDR1 MNHEY, CDR2 SMNVEV (reference sequence). The CDR3 spans 16 residues. J lost 3 bases, V lost 4 bases, and 8 bases had no gene match. CDR3 protein: CASSSPRDRGYTEAFF. The CDR3 DNA reads as TGTGCCAGCAGTTCGCCCCGGGACAGGGGATACACTGAAGCTTTCTTT.

The chain joins TRBV29-1 to TRBJ1-4, with 8 bases lining up with TRBD1. The CDR3 covers 14 residues. CDR1 SQVTM and CDR2 ANQGSEA come from the germline V gene. Losses at the gene ends were 3 bases for V and 7 bases for J; bases not matched to a gene: 7. The CDR3 here is CSVEVTGESEKLFF. In DNA form, the CDR3 reads TGCAGCGTTGAGGTGACAGGGGAGAGTGAAAAACTGTTTTTT.

The rearrangement uses TRBV7-9 and TRBJ2-1; D uncertain. Germline CDR1 SEHNR, CDR2 FQNEAQ (reference sequence). The V gene lost 1 base and the J gene lost 12 bases, with 7 bases spanning the gap. CDR3 size: 11 residues. The CDR3 DNA reads TGTGCCAGCAGCTTAGAGAGGAGGCAGTTCTTC. Its translation is CASSLERRQFF.